This is a list of T cell receptor beta chains from one sample in a study of response to subunit inactivated influenza vaccine. MiXCR, applied by TCRdb to the RT-PCR reads, yields one record per CDR3 protein. The data hold approximately 520,000 distinct CDR3 sequences, with approximately 16% observed a single time. The source material was CD4+ T cells sorted from PBMCs, sampled around 25 months after vaccination. The receptors shown here come from a man aged 45-69 years who received an inactivated influenza vaccine. Each CDR3 is given with its conserved first and last residue. The D gene is left open where the match is weak. Clone size is given for some rows only: seen once, a few or many times, or a class if the clone is expanded.

d_call j_call v_call clone_size cdr3_aa cdr3_nt
TRBD1 TRBJ2-3 TRBV20-1 . CSAPGQFQGDTDTQYF TGCAGTGCTCCGGGACAGTTTCAGGGGGACACAGATACGCAGTATTTT
TRBD1 TRBJ2-3 TRBV12-3/TRBV12-4 few CASSLVGTGPDTQYF TGTGCCAGCAGTTTAGTGGGGACAGGACCAGATACGCAGTATTTT
TRBD1 TRBJ2-7 TRBV7-2 . CASSRMLGTASYEQYF TGTGCCAGCAGCCGGATGTTGGGGACAGCCTCCTACGAGCAGTACTTC
. TRBJ2-2 TRBV12-3/TRBV12-4 few CASTMGTGELFF TGTGCCAGCACGATGGGGACCGGGGAGCTGTTTTTT
. TRBJ2-1 TRBV5-1 . CASSLVAGYNEQFF TGCGCCAGCAGCTTGGTAGCAGGGTACAATGAGCAGTTCTTC
. TRBJ2-3 TRBV3-1 many CASSQDIRTDTQYF TGTGCCAGCAGTCAGGATATTCGCACAGATACGCAGTATTTT
. TRBJ1-1 TRBV28 . CASSLRGRGGTEAFF TGTGCCAGCAGTTTAAGAGGCCGCGGGGGGACTGAAGCTTTCTTT
. TRBJ1-1 TRBV29-1 few CSVKTRSDTEAFF TGCAGCGTCAAGACAAGGTCGGACACTGAAGCTTTCTTT
TRBD2 TRBJ2-1 TRBV7-9 few CASSSGEYNEQFF TGTGCCAGCTCAAGCGGGGAGTACAATGAGCAGTTCTTC
TRBD1 TRBJ2-5 TRBV20-1 few CSARNQTTDRGRRETQYF TGCAGTGCTAGAAACCAGACTACGGACAGGGGCAGGCGGGAGACCCAGTACTTC
TRBD2 TRBJ2-1 TRBV7-9 . CASSRGLVRHEQFF TGTGCCAGCAGCAGAGGACTAGTTAGGCATGAGCAGTTCTTC
TRBD2 TRBJ2-1 TRBV5-1 many CASSARLAGVNEQFF TGCGCCAGCAGCGCTCGACTAGCGGGAGTGAATGAGCAGTTCTTC
TRBD2 TRBJ2-2 TRBV7-2 . CASSWEGSTNTGELFF TGTGCCAGCAGCTGGGAGGGCAGTACCAACACCGGGGAGCTGTTTTTT
. TRBJ2-1 TRBV4-2 few CASSQDKGDEQFF TGTGCCAGCAGCCAAGACAAGGGGGATGAGCAGTTCTTC
. TRBJ2-1 TRBV12-3/TRBV12-4 few CASQMTVLNEQFF TGTGCCAGCCAAATGACAGTATTGAATGAGCAGTTCTTC
. TRBJ1-4 TRBV20-1 many CSASQAVPNEKLFF TGCAGTGCAAGCCAGGCTGTACCTAATGAAAAACTGTTTTTT
. TRBJ2-5 TRBV9 few CASSAPGHTGTTQYF TGTGCCAGCAGCGCCCCGGGACACACAGGGACGACCCAGTACTTC
. TRBJ1-6 TRBV27 . CASRQPTGISPLHF TGTGCCAGCCGTCAGCCCACAGGGATTTCACCCCTCCACTTT
TRBD1 TRBJ2-5 TRBV5-1 few CASMVGTGLLETQYF TGCGCCAGCATGGTAGGGACAGGGCTTCTAGAGACCCAGTACTTC
TRBD2 TRBJ2-2 TRBV5-6 . CASSGTGGTGELFF TGTGCCAGCAGTGGAACGGGGGGGACCGGGGAGCTGTTTTTT
. TRBJ1-1 TRBV7-9 few CASTQGNTEAFF TGTGCCAGCACCCAGGGGAACACTGAAGCTTTCTTT
TRBD2 TRBJ2-7 TRBV3-1 few CASSQDVGGGPYEQYF TGTGCCAGCAGCCAAGACGTAGGCGGGGGGCCCTACGAGCAGTACTTC
. TRBJ2-2 TRBV6-1 . CASSDRPAGELFF TGTGCCAGCAGTGACAGGCCCGCCGGGGAGCTGTTTTTT
TRBD1 TRBJ1-5 TRBV20-1 few CSAPEGTGGGPQPQHF TGCAGTGCCCCCGAAGGGACAGGGGGCGGTCCTCAGCCCCAGCATTTT